These 8 T cell receptor beta chains share one sample of origin, sequenced in a study of blood T cell repertoires in COVID-19. Method: immunoSEQ multiplex PCR; TCRdb's copy keeps in-frame clones and lacks some. The sample carries about 150,000 clones, around 83% recorded once. Input material: peripheral blood. The receptor source for this set is a woman between 50 and 59 years old with acute or convalescent COVID-19.

This chain joins TRBV28 and TRBJ2-3, with D perhaps matching TRBD1 (5 bases). V shed 1 base and J shed 0 bases, with 11 bases lying between them. Germline lookup yields CDR1 MDHEN and CDR2 SYDVKM. The CDR3 runs 16 residues. The CDR3 sequence: CASSLSSGKSTDTQYF. The CDR3 coding sequence is TGTGCCAGCAGTTTATCATCAGGGAAAAGCACAGATACGCAGTATTTT.

Only one count was recorded for this clone. This chain uses TRBV4-2 with TRBJ2-3; 8 bases agree with TRBD1. CDR1 and CDR2 from the germline V gene are LGHNA and YNFKEQ. This CDR3 contains 17 residues. The J segment lost 0 bases and the V segment lost 0 bases, leaving 5 bases of the junction unmatched. CDR3 sequence: CASSQDRTGTSTDTQYF. The CDR3 nucleotides are TGTGCCAGCAGCCAAGACAGGACAGGGACTAGCACAGATACGCAGTATTTT.

The chain uses TRBV7-2 and TRBJ2-5, with 7 bases that match TRBD2. The V gene end was trimmed by 5 bases and the J gene end by 2 bases; junction bases not matched to a gene: 2. The CDR3 covers 13 residues. CDR1 and CDR2 (germline): SGHTA, FQGNSA. CDR3 bases: TGTGCCAGCAGCCGGGGGGAACAAGAGACCCAGTACTTC. Translating gives CASSRGEQETQYF.

V usage is TRBV11-2 and J usage is TRBJ2-7; possible D gene TRBD2, 5 bases. CDR3 length: 14 residues. Per the germline V gene, CDR1 is SGHAT and CDR2 is FQNNGV. V dropped 5 bases and J dropped 0 bases, with 11 bases sitting between them. The DNA for the CDR3 is TGTGCCAGCAGCCGGACTCGTAGCTCCTACGAGCAGTACTTC. Its protein product is CASSRTRSSYEQYF.

A few counts support this clone. This chain connects TRBV7-2 to TRBJ1-1, with 7 bases aligning to TRBD1. The germline gives CDR1 SGHTA, CDR2 FQGNSA. The CDR3 is made up of 15 amino acids. After removal of 5 bases from V and 5 bases from J, the junction contained 11 bases not matched to a gene. The CDR3 region is CASSPAPVRGTEAFF. The CDR3, as DNA: TGTGCCAGCAGCCCCGCCCCGGTCAGGGGGACTGAAGCTTTCTTT.

The chain combines TRBV9 with TRBJ1-1; D is perhaps TRBD1 (6 bases). Looked up from germline, CDR1 is SGDLS and CDR2 is YYNGEE. The V and J ends lost 3 bases and 9 bases respectively, with 12 bases between them. The CDR3 sequence is 12 residues long. This chain's CDR3 is CASSARDKKAFF. Here the CDR3 DNA reads TGTGCCAGCAGCGCCCGGGACAAGAAAGCTTTCTTT.

The V gene is TRBV10-3, the J gene TRBJ1-2; the D is unclear. Germline V gene data show CDR1 as ENHRY and CDR2 as SYGVKD. Between the trimmed V and J ends, which lost 8 bases and 4 bases, there was a span of 14 bases. CDR3 length: 13 amino acids. CDR3: CAIGREESYGYTF. CDR3 bases: TGTGCCATCGGACGGGAGGAGTCCTATGGCTACACCTTC.

This clone was found a few times. The CDR3 bases are TGTGCCAGCAGTTTCGGCTCTAGTTCACCCCTCCACTTT. Its translation: CASSFGSSSPLHF. The V gene is TRBV27, the J gene TRBJ1-6; no firm D call. This CDR3 region has 13 residues. Germline V gene data show CDR1 as MNHEY and CDR2 as SMNVEV (reference sequence). Trimming cost V 3 bases and J 9 bases, with 9 bases left between them.